One T cell receptor (beta chain) is described in this entry. This specimen comes from a study of T-cell reconstitution after alpha-beta-depleted transplantation in children. Germline values: CDR1 SQVTM, CDR2 ANQGSEA. The CDR3 sequence is 14 residues long. J was trimmed by 4 bases and V by 1 base; bases with no gene match: 4. Construction of the TCRbeta library involved unique molecular identifiers. TCRdb redid the calling of the PCR reads with MiXCR, one entry per CDR3 protein. The table records 450,000 to 600,000 distinct CDR3 sequences, approximately 20% of them present only once. This receptor was taken from a human donor who donated a stem cell graft to a child with acute lymphoblastic leukemia. Source: PBMCs from the stem cell graft donor, taken from the stem cell graft. The rearrangement links TRBV29-1 to TRBJ2-1, with 7 bases matching TRBD1. The CDR3 bases are TGCAGCGTTGAAGTCCTACAGGGGTACAATGAGCAGTTCTTC. Its translation: CSVEVLQGYNEQFF.